This T cell receptor beta chain was retrieved from a study of STAT5B mutations in CD4+ large granular lymphocyte leukemia (dated by TCRdb to about 2022). Study-wide context: Among healthy controls, the CDR3 'QG' motif was associated with a particular HLA allele. The TCRbeta repertoires of CD4+ T-cell large granular lymphocyte leukemia patients were compared with the TCRbeta repertoires of healthy blood donors. Flow cytometry performed on FACSCanto II or FACSVerse showed that the purified fractions had more than 95% purity among lymphocytes. Overall study results and their limits: Compared with healthy CD4+ repertoires, CD4-sorted patient repertoires appeared more clonal, and this difference remained even after the putative leukemic clones were removed. The main leukemic clonotypes were found to be private to each patient, although around a quarter of the main leukemic clonotypes were detected at low frequency in the non-leukemic repertoires of other patients. Enrichment of TRBV06-family usage was observed among the top patient clones (8/27) relative to healthy controls (2/35). The data were not HLA-matched, and the relatively small sample size could explain the higher clonality seen in CD4+ compared with CD8+ T-LGLL.

Concerning this clone itself: Its antigen is still unknown. Within one base of it there is no much larger clone, and no base qualities were kept.

The healthy control group was made up of fewer than 40 blood donors, and the Finnish Red Cross blood service supplied their buffy coats. All TCR-sequenced material derived from peripheral blood: patient blood samples and healthy donor buffy coats. Peripheral blood mononuclear cells were isolated by Ficoll-Hypaque gradient centrifugation. CD4+ cells were purified magnetically from the buffy coats of healthy controls. The Gentra Puregene Cell and Tissue kit was used to extract genomic DNA, and a Qubit 2.0 fluorometer was used to measure the amount of genomic DNA. From the germline V gene, CDR1 is SGHRS and CDR2 is YFSETQ. CDR3 length: 15 amino acids, cysteine to phenylalanine. Just CDR3 DNA is preserved here, 45 bases in frame from base 1. Deletion took 0 bases off V and 4 bases off J, with a span of 14 bases between the germline ends. The immunoSEQ assay at survey resolution was used to sequence TCRbeta rearrangements from genomic DNA. In the authors' own workflow: In the TCR sequencing data, the smallest productive clonotype frequency that could be detected was 2.59 x 10-5. Only productive TCRbeta rearrangements, meaning sequences that were complete and in-frame, were kept for the analyses. Simpson clonality, calculated in the immunoSEQ Analyzer version 3.0, was used as the measure of sample clonality. Clones were grouped by frequency into very rare, small, medium, large (1-20%) or hyperexpanded (>20%) categories. Generation probabilities were estimated with OLGA 1.2.3, V-gene circos plots were made with VDJtools, specificities were looked up in VDJdb, and CDR3 motifs were identified with GLIPH. TCRdb's version of the immuneACCESS table is confined to in-frame rearrangements and falls short of the full clone set. An unresolved V gene accounts for under half of the shortfall where checked; the remainder is of unknown origin. The V and J calls and clone size are taken from that table; D and trimming were inferred from the DNA. Recorded for this sample are roughly 30,000 clones; 55% to 80% of them occurred a single time. The ten largest clonotypes hold 1.5% to 2% of the sample.

The chain is made from TRBV5-1 and TRBJ2-7; the D gene remains uncertain. Sequenced sample: CD4+ T cells from blood buffy coats. The clonotype originates from a human donor in good health. The DNA reads TGCGCCAGCAGCTTGGCCCCCCCCACCCAATACGAGCAGTACTTC. It translates as CASSLAPPTQYEQYF. Supplemented by the reference TRBV5-1 and TRBJ2-7 proteins around the CDR3, the complete variable domain is KAGVTQTPRYLIKTRGQQVTLSCSPISGHRSVSWYQQTPGQGLQFLFEYFSETQRNKGNFPGRFSGRQFSNSRSEMNVSTLELGDSALYLCASSLAPPTQYEQYFGPGTRLTVT.